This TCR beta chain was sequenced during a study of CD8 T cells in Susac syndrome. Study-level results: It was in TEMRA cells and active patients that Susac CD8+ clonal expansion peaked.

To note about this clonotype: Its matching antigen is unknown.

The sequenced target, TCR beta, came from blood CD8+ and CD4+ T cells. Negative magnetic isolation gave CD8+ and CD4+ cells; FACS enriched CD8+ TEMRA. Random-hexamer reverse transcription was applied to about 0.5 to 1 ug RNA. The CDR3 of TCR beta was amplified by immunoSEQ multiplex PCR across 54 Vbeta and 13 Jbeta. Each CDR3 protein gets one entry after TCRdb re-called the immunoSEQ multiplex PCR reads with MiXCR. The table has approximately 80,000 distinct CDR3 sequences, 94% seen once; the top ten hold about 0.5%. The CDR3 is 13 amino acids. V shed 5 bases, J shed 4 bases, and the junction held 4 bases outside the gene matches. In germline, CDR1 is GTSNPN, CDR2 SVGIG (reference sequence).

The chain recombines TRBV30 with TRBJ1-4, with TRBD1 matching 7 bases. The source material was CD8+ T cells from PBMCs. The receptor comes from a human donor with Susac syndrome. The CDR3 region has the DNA TGTGCCTGGGATGACAGGGATAATGAAAAACTGTTTTTT. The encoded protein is CAWDDRDNEKLFF.